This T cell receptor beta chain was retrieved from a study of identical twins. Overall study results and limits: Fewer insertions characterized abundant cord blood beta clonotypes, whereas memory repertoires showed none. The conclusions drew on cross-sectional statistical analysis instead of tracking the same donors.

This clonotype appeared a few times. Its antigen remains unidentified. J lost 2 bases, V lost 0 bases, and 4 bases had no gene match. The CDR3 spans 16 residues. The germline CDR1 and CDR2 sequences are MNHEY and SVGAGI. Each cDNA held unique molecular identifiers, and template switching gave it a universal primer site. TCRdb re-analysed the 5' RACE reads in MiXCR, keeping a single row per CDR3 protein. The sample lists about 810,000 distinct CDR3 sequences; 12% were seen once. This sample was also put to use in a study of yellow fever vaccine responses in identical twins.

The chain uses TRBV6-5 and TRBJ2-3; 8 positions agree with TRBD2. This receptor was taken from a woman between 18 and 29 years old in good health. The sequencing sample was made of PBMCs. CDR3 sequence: CASSYSGGGTTDTQYF. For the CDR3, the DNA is TGTGCCAGCAGTTACTCCGGGGGGGGGACCACAGATACGCAGTATTTT.